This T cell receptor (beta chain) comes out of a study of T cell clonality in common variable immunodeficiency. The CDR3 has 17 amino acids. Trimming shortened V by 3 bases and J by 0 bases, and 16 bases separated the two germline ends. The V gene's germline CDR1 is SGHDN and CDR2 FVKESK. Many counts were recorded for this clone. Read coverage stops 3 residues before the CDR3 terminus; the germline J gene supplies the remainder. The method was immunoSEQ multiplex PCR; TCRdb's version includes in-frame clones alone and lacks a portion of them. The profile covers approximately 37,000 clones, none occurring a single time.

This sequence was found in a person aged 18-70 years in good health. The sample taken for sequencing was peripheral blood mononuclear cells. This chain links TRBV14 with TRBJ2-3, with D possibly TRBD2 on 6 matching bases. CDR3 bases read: TGTGCCAGCAGCCACGCCTTATGGCGGGATAGCACAGATACG. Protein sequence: CASSHALWRDSTDT. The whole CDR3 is CASSHALWRDSTDTQYF.